The clone carrying this T cell receptor (beta chain) was seen at least ten times. Its specificity is unknown. Ophthalmopathy in the donors was of moderate-to-severe activity, with CAS ≥3, NOSPECS ≥4 and duration under 3 months. Isolation of PBMCs was performed using 9 to 10 ml of fresh peripheral blood. As the template, RNA transcripts were used to amplify TCR beta CDR3 regions. Investigators did first-round RT-PCR with HTBI primers, then second-round multiplex PCR. TCRdb re-called the multiplex PCR reads with MiXCR, one entry per CDR3 protein. Of 200,000 to 250,000 distinct CDR3 sequences listed, 20% to 25% are singletons. These data are taken from a study of Graves' ophthalmopathy and Graves' hyperthyroidism. Study conclusions and caveats: With a specificity of 72.22% and a sensitivity of 70.59%, the model predicted ophthalmopathy progression. In blood appeared most of the expanded thyroid clonotypes whose frequency exceeded 0.001.

Germline V gene sequence: CDR1 WSHSY, CDR2 SAAADI. CDR3 length equals 14 residues. With 2 bases removed from V and 2 bases from J, the gap between germline ends came to 9 bases. The material sequenced was peripheral blood. The rearrangement links TRBV10-2 to TRBJ1-1, with a possible D match to TRBD1 (5 bases). The TCR originated in a woman aged 50 to 65 with Graves' ophthalmopathy. The DNA for the CDR3 is TGCGCCAGCAGTGAGACAGGCGGAAACACTGAAGCTTTCTTT. It translates to CASSETGGNTEAFF.